These T cell receptor beta chains were read from a single sample in a study of T cells in Graves' hyperthyroidism and ophthalmopathy. One entry per CDR3 protein results from TCRdb running MiXCR on the multiplex PCR reads. The table has 500,000 to 550,000 distinct CDR3 sequences, around 20% seen once. The sequenced sample was blood. The source of these receptors is a man younger than 30 with Graves' hyperthyroidism. CDR3s include the opening cysteine and the closing phenylalanine or tryptophan. The D gene is left open where the match is weak. Size is omitted from some rows. Given values are once, few, many or a class for expanded clones.

v_call,j_call,clone_size,d_call,cdr3_aa,cdr3_nt
TRBV6-2/TRBV6-3,TRBJ2-7,-,TRBD1,CASSFPRTGGPYEQYF,TGTGCCAGCAGTTTCCCTAGGACAGGGGGCCCCTACGAGCAGTACTTC
TRBV12-5,TRBJ2-2,-,-,CASGLVLSTTGELFF,TGTGCTAGTGGTTTGGTCCTATCGACCACCGGGGAGCTGTTTTTT
TRBV19,TRBJ1-1,many,TRBD1,CASSRETGITEAFF,TGTGCCAGTAGTAGGGAGACAGGGATCACTGAAGCTTTCTTT
TRBV2,TRBJ2-7,many,TRBD1,CASSEDRVGEQYF,TGCGCCAGCAGTGAGGACAGGGTAGGAGAGCAGTACTTC
TRBV3-1,TRBJ1-5,few,-,CASSRSGVSNQPQHF,TGTGCCAGCAGCCGCTCGGGAGTGAGCAATCAGCCCCAGCATTTT
TRBV12-3/TRBV12-4,TRBJ1-5,-,-,CASRASAQGRQPQHF,TGTGCCAGCAGGGCTTCCGCACAGGGACGTCAGCCCCAGCATTTT
TRBV12-3/TRBV12-4,TRBJ1-2,-,-,CASSSGHGYTF,TGTGCCAGCAGTTCCGGTCATGGCTACACCTTC
TRBV6-1,TRBJ2-5,many,TRBD2,CASSVQAGGLETQYF,TGTGCCAGCAGTGTGCAAGCGGGGGGACTAGAGACCCAGTACTTC
TRBV27,TRBJ1-1,many,-,CASSWRETPNTEAFF,TGTGCCAGCAGTTGGAGGGAAACTCCGAACACTGAAGCTTTCTTT
TRBV10-3,TRBJ1-1,-,-,CAISGKGGSEAFF,TGTGCCATCAGTGGGAAGGGGGGATCTGAAGCTTTCTTT
TRBV5-4,TRBJ1-2,many,-,CASSPTSHYGYTF,TGTGCCAGCAGCCCTACTTCCCACTATGGCTACACCTTC
TRBV28,TRBJ1-5,many,TRBD1,CASSFPGQGRQPQHF,TGTGCCAGCAGTTTTCCGGGACAGGGACGGCAGCCCCAGCATTTT
TRBV2,TRBJ2-7,many,-,CASRTPPPYEQYF,TGTGCCAGCAGGACCCCCCCCCCCTACGAGCAGTACTTC
TRBV6-5,TRBJ2-7,many,-,CASSTQIQGSTYEQYF,TGTGCCAGCAGTACCCAAATCCAGGGTTCGACCTACGAGCAGTACTTC
TRBV11-2,TRBJ1-5,many,TRBD1,CASSSGQGPSNQPQHF,TGTGCCAGCAGCTCCGGACAGGGCCCTAGCAATCAGCCCCAGCATTTT
TRBV5-5,TRBJ1-2,many,-,CASSLARGVRSHGYTF,TGTGCCAGCAGCTTGGCAAGAGGGGTCAGGAGCCATGGCTACACCTTC